This T cell receptor (beta chain) was sequenced in a study of shared clonotypes between healthy human individuals. Study-wide background: Sampling drew on donors who were a couple of women and three men aged 18 to 49.

Produced via immunoSEQ multiplex PCR; TCRdb's table is partial and in-frame only. Found here are 2.3 million or so clones, 85% to 95% of them singletons; the top ten hold 0.35% to 0.5%. Donors were Caucasian adults residing in Nashville, Tennessee, USA. CD4+ cells underwent separation, giving CD45RA+ naive and CD45RA-negative memory subsets. This sequence originates from a man younger than 30 in good health. Some clones in this sample may be carry-over from other donors' samples. The sequenced material came from naive CD4+ T cells from PBMCs. Regarding subset: CD45RA+ positively selected.

As DNA, the CDR3 is TGTGCCAGCAGTATATACCCCGTGCGGGAGGGCTATGAGCAGTTCTTC. This sequence encodes CASSIYPVREGYEQFF. This chain uses TRBV28 with TRBJ2-1; 9 bases fit TRBD2. Germline values: CDR1 MDHEN, CDR2 SYDVKM. V lost 5 bases, J lost 8 bases, and 13 bases stayed unmatched. The CDR3 consists of 16 residues.